The source of this T cell receptor beta chain is a study of cytomegalovirus exposure and HLA in healthy donors. Study findings and constraints: Researchers reported in a later analysis that a missense DCLRE1C variant was tied to TCR beta V- and J-gene trimming. The study reported that TCR beta sequences accurately predicted HLA-A and HLA-B alleles in most subjects. In presence/absence analyses, roughly uniform sequencing depth across donors was assumed.

J lost 8 bases, V lost 3 bases, and 4 bases had no gene match. There are 13 residues in the CDR3. Germline lookup yields CDR1 SGHDT and CDR2 YYEEEE. The PCR had 60 Vbeta and 13 Jbeta primers. Profiling relied on immunoSEQ multiplex PCR, and the TCRdb table lists in-frame clones only, not all of them. The table has 70,000 to 100,000 clones, 69% seen once. Points on this clone: The antigen is undetermined.

This clonotype was obtained from a man over 45 in good health and CMV-seronegative. Specimen: PBMCs. This sequence joins TRBV5-6 and TRBJ2-1; 8 nucleotides agree with TRBD2. Written as DNA, the CDR3 is TGTGCCAGCAGCTCTGTAGCGGGGTATGAGCAGTTCTTC. Its translation is CASSSVAGYEQFF.